Reported below is one TCR beta chain. Its antigen is as yet unknown. This sample was taken from a study of Ad26.COV2.S vaccination and SARS-CoV-2 variants. Study information: Ad26.COV2.S arm of COV1001 included the donor.

TCRdb keeps only in-frame clones here, not all; method: immunoSEQ multiplex PCR. This sample has 350,000 to 450,000 clones, with approximately 83% found just once. Treatment: around 19 received Ad26.COV2.S at low or high dose, single or two shots; several received placebo; per-sample allocation not given. On day 63 after the first injection, vaccine and placebo recipients gave samples. V dropped 6 bases and J dropped 5; count of bases not matched to a gene: 6. Per the germline V gene, CDR1 is MNHNY and CDR2 is SVGAGI (reference sequence). This CDR3 spans 14 amino acids. General study points: There was reportedly substantial breadth in spike-specific CD8+ and CD4+ T cell responses after vaccination.

This chain uses TRBV6-6 with TRBJ1-5, with 8 bases matching TRBD1. The clonotype was recovered from a person between 18 and 65 years old who received the Ad26.COV2.S COVID-19 vaccine or a placebo. The sequencing used peripheral blood, collected in a trial of Ad26.COV2.S vaccine versus placebo. CDR3 in DNA: TGTGCCAGCAGAGGACAGGGAGGCGATCAGCCCCAGCATTTT. Protein product: CASRGQGGDQPQHF.